The 8 T cell receptor beta chains in this list originate from one sample, sequenced in a study of T cell changes during pregnancy in multiple sclerosis. Clones were sequenced by immunoSEQ multiplex PCR, and TCRdb holds only the in-frame ones, with some missing. The sample records 40,000 or so clones, around 90% being singletons. The source material was CD4+ T cells from peripheral blood mononuclear cells, sampled after pregnancy. The receptors derive from a female donor in good health, enrolled as a control in a pregnancy study.

The chain employs TRBV12-1 and TRBJ2-1; the table calls TRBD1, which could not be checked here. TRBV12-1 is described as a pseudogene. The CDR3 has 16 amino acids. CDR3 region: CASSFCGFSSYNEQFF. The CDR3 nucleotides are TGTGCCAGCAGCTTTTGTGGCTTCAGCTCCTACAATGAGCAGTTCTTC.

The chain links TRBV6-5 to TRBJ1-3, with a possible D match to TRBD1 (6 bases). The germline gives CDR1 MNHEY, CDR2 SVGAGI. The V end was cut by 6 bases, the J end by 0 bases, with 12 bases between. This CDR3 region has 15 residues. The CDR3 nucleotides are TGTGCCAGCAGCGGGACACCTTACTCTGGAAACACCATATATTTT. Translating gives CASSGTPYSGNTIYF.

The chain joins TRBV11-2 to TRBJ1-5; possible D gene TRBD1, 5 bases. In germline, CDR1 is SGHAT, CDR2 FQNNGV. This CDR3 contains 15 residues. V was pared by 2 bases and J by 2 bases, with 10 bases between. As DNA, the CDR3 is TGTGCCAGCAGCTTACAGGGATCGGGCAATCAGCCCCAGCATTTT. This codes for CASSLQGSGNQPQHF. The variable domain in full, with the rest retrieved from reference TRBV11-2 and TRBJ1-5, is EAGVAQSPRYKIIEKRQSVAFWCNPISGHATLYWYQQILGQGPKLLIQFQNNGVVDDSQLPKDRFSAERLKGVDSTLKIQPAKLEDSAVYLCASSLQGSGNQPQHFGDGTRLSIL.

J is TRBJ2-3 and V is TRBV5-1, with 11 bases aligning to TRBD2. This CDR3 spans 16 amino acids. V lost 0 bases to trimming and J lost 5 bases; unmatched junction nucleotides: 5. Germline assignment: CDR1 SGHRS and CDR2 YFSETQ. The DNA for the CDR3 is TGCGCCAGCAGCTTGGATCCGACTAGCGGGGTAGATACGCAGTATTTT. This codes for CASSLDPTSGVDTQYF.

This chain joins TRBV7-8 and TRBJ1-1; possibly TRBD1 for D (6 bases). Trimming stripped 1 base from V and 3 bases from J, with 18 bases between. This CDR3 has 17 residues. Germline values: CDR1 SGHVS, CDR2 FQNEAQ. The CDR3, as DNA: TGTGCCAGCAGCTTAGAATTGGGACATCGGATGGACACTGAAGCTTTCTTT. This gives the protein CASSLELGHRMDTEAFF.

There are a few counts of this clone. This chain joins TRBV5-6 and TRBJ1-2; D remains unclear. Germline V gene lookup returns CDR1 SGHDT and CDR2 YYEEEE. The CDR3 extends over 14 amino acids. Trimming removed 3 bases at V and 5 bases at J, with 14 bases between. The CDR3 DNA is TGTGCCAGCAGCTCCATCGGACTAGGGTATGGCTACACCTTC. Its protein is CASSSIGLGYGYTF.

This chain joins TRBV18 and TRBJ2-7; D is perhaps TRBD2 (5 bases). V was clipped by 5 bases and J by 6 bases, with 23 bases between them. This CDR3 comprises 16 residues. Germline values: CDR1 KGHSH, CDR2 LQKENI. The CDR3 nucleotides read TGTGCCAGCTCATACAACGAGGTGCGGGCGCCGGGCGAGCAGTACTTC. Translated, it gives CASSYNEVRAPGEQYF.

The chain links TRBV19 to TRBJ1-2, with 10 positions matching TRBD1. CDR3 length equals 12 residues. Trimming took 8 bases from V and 8 from J; bases not matched to a gene: 5. Germline CDR1 is LNHDA and CDR2 is SQIVND (reference sequence). This CDR3 reads CASGDRGLGYTF. The CDR3 DNA follows: TGTGCCAGTGGTGACAGGGGGCTGGGCTACACCTTC.